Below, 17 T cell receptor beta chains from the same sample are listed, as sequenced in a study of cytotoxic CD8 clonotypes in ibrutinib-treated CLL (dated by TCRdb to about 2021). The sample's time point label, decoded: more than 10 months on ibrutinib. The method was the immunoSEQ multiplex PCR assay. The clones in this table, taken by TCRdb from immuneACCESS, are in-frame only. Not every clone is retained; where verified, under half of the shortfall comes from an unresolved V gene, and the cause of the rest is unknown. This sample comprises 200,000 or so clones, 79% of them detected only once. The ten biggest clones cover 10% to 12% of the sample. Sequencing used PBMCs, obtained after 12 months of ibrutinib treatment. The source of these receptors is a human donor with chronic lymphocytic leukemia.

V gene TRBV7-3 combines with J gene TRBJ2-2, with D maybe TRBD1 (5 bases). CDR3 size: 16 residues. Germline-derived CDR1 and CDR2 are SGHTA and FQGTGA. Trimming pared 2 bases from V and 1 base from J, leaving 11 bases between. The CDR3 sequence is CASSLSSQGNTGELFF. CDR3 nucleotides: TGTGCCAGCAGCTTATCGTCCCAGGGGAACACCGGGGAGCTGTTTTTT. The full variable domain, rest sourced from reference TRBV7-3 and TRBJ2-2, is GAGVSQTPSNKVTEKGKYVELRCDPISGHTALYWYRQSLGQGPEFLIYFQGTGAADDSGLPNDRFFAVRPEGSVSTLKIQRTERGDSAVYLCASSLSSQGNTGELFFGEGSRLTVL.

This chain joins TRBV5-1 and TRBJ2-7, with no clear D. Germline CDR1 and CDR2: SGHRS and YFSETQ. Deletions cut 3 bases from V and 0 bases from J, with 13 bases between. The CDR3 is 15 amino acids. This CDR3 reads CASSSEVGASYEQYF. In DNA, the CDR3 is TGCGCCAGCAGCTCCGAGGTCGGAGCCTCCTACGAGCAGTACTTC.

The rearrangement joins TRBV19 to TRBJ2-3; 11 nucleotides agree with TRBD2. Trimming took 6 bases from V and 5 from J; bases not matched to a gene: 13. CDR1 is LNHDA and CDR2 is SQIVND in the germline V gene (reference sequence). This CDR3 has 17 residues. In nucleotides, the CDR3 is TGTGCCAGTAGCCCACAATTAGCGGGAGGGTCCTTAGATACGCAGTATTTT. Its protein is CASSPQLAGGSLDTQYF.

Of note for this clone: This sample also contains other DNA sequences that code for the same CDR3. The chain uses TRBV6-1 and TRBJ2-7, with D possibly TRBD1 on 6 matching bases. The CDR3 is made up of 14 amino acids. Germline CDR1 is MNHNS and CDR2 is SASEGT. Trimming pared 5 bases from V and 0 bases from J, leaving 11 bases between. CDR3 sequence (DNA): TGTGCCAGCAGTCAACAGGGATCCTCCTACGAGCAGTACTTC. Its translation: CASSQQGSSYEQYF.

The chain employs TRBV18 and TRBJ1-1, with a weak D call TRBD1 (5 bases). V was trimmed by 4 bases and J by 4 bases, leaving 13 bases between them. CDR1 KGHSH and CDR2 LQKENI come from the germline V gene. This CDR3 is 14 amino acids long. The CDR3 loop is CASSQAAQGTEAFF. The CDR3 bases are TGTGCCAGCTCACAAGCCGCCCAGGGCACTGAAGCTTTCTTT.

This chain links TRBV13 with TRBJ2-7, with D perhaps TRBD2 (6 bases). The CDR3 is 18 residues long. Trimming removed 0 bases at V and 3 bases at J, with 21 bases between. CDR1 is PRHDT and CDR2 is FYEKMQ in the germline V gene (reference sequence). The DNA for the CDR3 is TGTGCCAGCAGCTTAGGCCTGAGGGCGACCAGGGAGGTCTACGAGCAGTACTTC. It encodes CASSLGLRATREVYEQYF.

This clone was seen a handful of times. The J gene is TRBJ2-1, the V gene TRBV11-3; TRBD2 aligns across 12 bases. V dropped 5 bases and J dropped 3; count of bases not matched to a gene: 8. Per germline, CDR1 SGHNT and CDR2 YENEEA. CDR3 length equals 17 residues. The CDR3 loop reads CASSPGLAGLDYNEQFF. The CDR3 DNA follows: TGTGCCAGCAGCCCAGGACTAGCGGGATTAGACTACAATGAGCAGTTCTTC.

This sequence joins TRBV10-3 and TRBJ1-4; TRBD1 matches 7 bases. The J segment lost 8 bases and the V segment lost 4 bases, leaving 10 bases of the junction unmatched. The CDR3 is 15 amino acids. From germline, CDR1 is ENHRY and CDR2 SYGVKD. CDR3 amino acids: CAISALTGTGEKLFF. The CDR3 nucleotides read TGTGCCATCAGTGCATTGACAGGGACGGGGGAAAAACTGTTTTTT.

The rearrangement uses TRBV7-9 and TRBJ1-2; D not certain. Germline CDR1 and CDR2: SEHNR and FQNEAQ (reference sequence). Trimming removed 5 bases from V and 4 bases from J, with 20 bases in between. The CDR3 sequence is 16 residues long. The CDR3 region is CASSDKLFYLLYGYTF. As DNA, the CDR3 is TGTGCCAGCAGCGACAAGCTGTTCTACCTCCTCTATGGCTACACCTTC.

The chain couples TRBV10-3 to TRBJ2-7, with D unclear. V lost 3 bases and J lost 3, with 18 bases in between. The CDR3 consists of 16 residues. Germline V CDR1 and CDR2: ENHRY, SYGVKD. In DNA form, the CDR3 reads TGTGCCATCAGTGATTACCCCACCCTAGGTGTCTACGAGCAGTACTTC. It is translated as CAISDYPTLGVYEQYF.

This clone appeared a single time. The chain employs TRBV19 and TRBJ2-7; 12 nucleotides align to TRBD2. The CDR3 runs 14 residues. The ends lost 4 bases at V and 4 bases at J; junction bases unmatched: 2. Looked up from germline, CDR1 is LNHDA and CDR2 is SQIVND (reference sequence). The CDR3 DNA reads TGTGCCAGTAGTAGGACTAGCGGGATGTACGAGCAGTACTTC. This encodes CASSRTSGMYEQYF.

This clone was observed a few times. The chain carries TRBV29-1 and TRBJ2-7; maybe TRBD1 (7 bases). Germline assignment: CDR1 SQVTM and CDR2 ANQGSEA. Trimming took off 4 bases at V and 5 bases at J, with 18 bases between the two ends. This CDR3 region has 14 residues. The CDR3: CSVARNRGGDEQYF. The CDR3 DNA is TGCAGCGTTGCCCGCAACAGGGGCGGGGACGAGCAGTACTTC.

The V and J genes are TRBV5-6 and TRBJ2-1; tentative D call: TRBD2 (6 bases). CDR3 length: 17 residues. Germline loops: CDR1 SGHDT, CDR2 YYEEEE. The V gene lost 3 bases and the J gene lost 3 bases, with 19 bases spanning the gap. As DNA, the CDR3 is TGTGCCAGCAGCTCGCGGAGGGGACGGCAAATCTACAATGAGCAGTTCTTC. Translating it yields CASSSRRGRQIYNEQFF.

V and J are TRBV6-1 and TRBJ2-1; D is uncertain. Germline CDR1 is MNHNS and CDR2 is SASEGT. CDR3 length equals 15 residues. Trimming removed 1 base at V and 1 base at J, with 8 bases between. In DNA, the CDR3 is TGTGCCAGCAGTGAAGTTGCGGAGTCCTACAATGAGCAGTTCTTC. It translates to CASSEVAESYNEQFF.

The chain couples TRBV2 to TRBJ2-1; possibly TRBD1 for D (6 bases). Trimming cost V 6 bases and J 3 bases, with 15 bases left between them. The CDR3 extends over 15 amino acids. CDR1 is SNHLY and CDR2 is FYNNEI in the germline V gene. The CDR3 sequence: CASRPGQSGYNEQFF. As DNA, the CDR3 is TGTGCCAGCAGACCCGGACAGTCGGGCTACAATGAGCAGTTCTTC.

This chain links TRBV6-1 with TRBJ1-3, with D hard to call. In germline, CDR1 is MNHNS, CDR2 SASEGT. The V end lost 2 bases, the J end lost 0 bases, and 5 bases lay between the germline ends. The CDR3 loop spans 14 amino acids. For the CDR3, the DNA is TGTGCCAGCAGTGAAAACCCCTCTGGAAACACCATATATTTT. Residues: CASSENPSGNTIYF.

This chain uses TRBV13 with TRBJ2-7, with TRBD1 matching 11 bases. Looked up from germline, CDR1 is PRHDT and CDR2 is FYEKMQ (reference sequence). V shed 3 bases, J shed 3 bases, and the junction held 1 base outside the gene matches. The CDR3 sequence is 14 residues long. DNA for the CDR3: TGTGCCAGCAGCTTGGGGACAGGGGGCTACGAGCAGTACTTC. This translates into CASSLGTGGYEQYF. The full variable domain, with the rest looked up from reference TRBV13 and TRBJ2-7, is AAGVIQSPRHLIKEKRETATLKCYPIPRHDTVYWYQQGPGQDPQFLISFYEKMQSDKGSIPDRFSAQQFSDYHSELNMSSLELGDSALYFCASSLGTGGYEQYFGPGTRLTVT.